This T cell receptor beta chain is drawn from a study of response to subunit inactivated influenza vaccine. CDR1 and CDR2 (germline): SGHKS, YYEKEE (reference sequence). Trimming took 4 bases from V and 5 from J, leaving 24 bases between them. The CDR3 is 17 amino acids. On this clonotype itself: The antigen remains unidentified.

TCRdb independently ran MiXCR on the RT-PCR reads; one entry per CDR3 protein. The sample contains more than 150,000 distinct CDR3 sequences, about 10% of which appear only once. General observations from the study: Seasonal influenza vaccination, on each occasion, was suggested by the authors to recruit few new T cells.

The V and J genes are TRBV5-5 and TRBJ1-2, with D maybe TRBD1 (5 bases). The sequence was obtained from a man aged 45-60 years who received an inactivated influenza vaccine. The starting material was non-naive T cells sorted from PBMCs, obtained on the day of vaccination. CDR3 sequence (DNA): TGTGCCAGCAGCACCGAGAGGCTGGACTCGGAGGGGTATGGCTACACCTTC. Translated, it gives CASSTERLDSEGYGYTF.